Here is one T cell receptor beta chain with its context. Which antigen it targets is not known. No clone much larger than this one lies a single base away; base qualities are absent. This entry is derived from a study of blood T cells in healthy people across ages (dated by TCRdb to the mid-2010s). The study in broad terms: In model experiments, template switching captured about one uniquely barcoded TCR beta cDNA molecule for every two T cells. To track age-related changes in TCR beta repertoire diversity, the study relied on deep sequencing normalized with unique cDNA molecular identifiers. The donors were split into four age groups: young (average about 15 years), middle-aged (39), aged (over 55) and long-lived (about 82). To avoid experimental bias, donors of different ages were randomly spread across the sequencing lanes. The study analyzed two additional independent replicas of 1 million unique cDNA reads from the same blood draw for two donors, one aged 18 to 29 and one aged 80 or older. Results the study describes overall, beyond this receptor: Conclusive comparison of naive and antigen-experienced compartments was prevented by the profiling of bulk unsorted PBMCs. Compared with the aged group, the long-lived group had more naive CD4+ T cells, fewer expanded clones and increased TCR diversity, a pattern suggesting age selection. Because donor CMV infection status was unknown, age-related changes in expanded clonotypes were potentially confounded. As age increased, observed TCR beta diversity per million T cells dropped in a roughly linear way, and a significant reduction was already evident by age 40. Estimates of total diversity based on one million sequenced T cells were considered lower bounds and underestimates. A strong correlation was found between observed TCR beta diversity and the percentage of naive T cells measured by flow cytometry.

Library preparation used 5' RACE. The data were produced on an Illumina HiSeq 2500. A second PCR of roughly 6 to 11 cycles was run with a J-beta primer mix and a sample-barcoded 5' primer. A template-switch 5' adaptor carrying 12 random nucleotides introduced a unique molecular identifier onto each TCR beta cDNA molecule. Each sample yielded at least 2.5 million CDR3-containing paired-end reads. First-strand cDNA synthesis was performed from all RNA using the Mint cDNA synthesis kit, with priming by a TRBC-specific oligonucleotide. After uracil-DNA glycosylase treatment, a first 18-cycle PCR used universal primers M1SS and BC2_uni_R on all cDNA. The source study handled its data this way. For normalization, 1 million high-quality reads, each with a distinct molecular identifier, were randomly selected from each sample. Reads sharing molecular identifiers were discarded rather than binned into consensus sequences. CDR3 identification, clonotype clustering and error correction used MiTCR with a Q25 quality threshold and the strictest error-elimination algorithm. A nonparametric unseen species model with Euler transformation was used to estimate lower-bound total TCR beta diversity. TCRdb redid the processing of the public reads, applying fastp at Q25 and MiXCR, and retained in-frame beta chains. Rows with one shared CDR3 protein collapse into an entry with the most common genes and DNA. TCRdb assigned the V and J calls; the authors' analysis was not used. The sample data list 700,000 to 1,000,000 distinct CDR3 sequences, and 40% to 50% of these were observed just once. Clones ranked in the top ten supply around 21% of the sample.

The CDR3 measures 15 amino acids from cysteine to phenylalanine. The read is trimmed to its CDR3 DNA, 45 bases read in frame from base 1. Systemically healthy Caucasian individuals from Russia, approximately 39 in total and aged about 6 to 95 years, were included as donors. Each donor gave ten milliliters of peripheral blood, collected into EDTA-treated Vacutainer tubes. Ficoll-Paque density-gradient centrifugation was used to isolate PBMCs, with at least 7 million obtained per sample. Total RNA was extracted from PBMCs with Trizol reagent, with at least 6 micrograms obtained per sample. The percentages of naive CD45RAhigh/CD27high T cells were determined by flow cytometry on a PBMC aliquot from every donor.

The TCR originated in a man in his 60s in good health. The rearrangement combines TRBV12-3 or TRBV12-4 with TRBJ2-4, with 10 bases in between that match TRBD2. The DNA end is more similar to TRBJ2-5, so the J call may be wrong. Sequences were obtained from blood. This receptor has the CDR3 CASSFPASGGETQYF. In nucleotide form, the sequence is TGTGCCAGCAGTTTCCCGGCTAGCGGGGGAGAGACCCAGTACTTC.